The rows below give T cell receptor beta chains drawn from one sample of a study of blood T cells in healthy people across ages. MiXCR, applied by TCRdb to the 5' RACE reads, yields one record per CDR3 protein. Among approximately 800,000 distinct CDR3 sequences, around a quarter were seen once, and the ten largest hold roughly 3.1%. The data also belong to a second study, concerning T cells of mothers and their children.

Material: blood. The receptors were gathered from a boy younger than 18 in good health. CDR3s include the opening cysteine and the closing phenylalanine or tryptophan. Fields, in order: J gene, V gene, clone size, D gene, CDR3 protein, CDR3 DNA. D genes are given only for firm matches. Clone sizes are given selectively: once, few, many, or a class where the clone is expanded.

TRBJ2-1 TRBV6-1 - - CASCSRVSSYNEQFF TGTGCCAGCTGCTCGCGGGTTAGCTCCTACAATGAGCAGTTCTTC
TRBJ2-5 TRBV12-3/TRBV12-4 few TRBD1 CASLGQGMETQYF TGTGCCAGCCTGGGACAGGGGATGGAGACCCAGTACTTC
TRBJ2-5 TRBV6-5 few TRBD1 CASFTGGGRETQYF TGTGCCAGCTTCACAGGGGGCGGAAGAGAGACCCAGTACTTC
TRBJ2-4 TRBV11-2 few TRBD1 CASSLDRVGDRANIQYF TGTGCCAGCAGCTTAGATCGAGTAGGGGACAGGGCAAACATTCAGTACTTC
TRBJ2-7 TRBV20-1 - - CSASGDRMDEQYF TGCAGTGCTAGCGGAGACAGGATGGACGAGCAGTACTTC
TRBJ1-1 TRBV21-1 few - CASSIGNEAFF TGTGCCAGCAGCATCGGGAACGAAGCTTTCTTT
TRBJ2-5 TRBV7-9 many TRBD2 CASSLPIRLAGLKETQYF TGTGCCAGCAGCTTACCAATCAGACTAGCGGGGTTAAAAGAGACCCAGTACTTC
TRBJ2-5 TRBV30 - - CAWSKARTETQYF TGTGCCTGGAGTAAGGCAAGAACGGAGACCCAGTACTTC
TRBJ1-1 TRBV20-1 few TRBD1 CSARNRGQGRGTEAFF TGCAGTGCAAGAAACCGGGGACAGGGGCGCGGCACTGAAGCTTTCTTT
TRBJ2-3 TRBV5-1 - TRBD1 CASSLGGVQGATSSTDTQYF TGCGCCAGCAGCTTGGGTGGAGTGCAGGGGGCGACCTCCTCCACAGATACGCAGTATTTT
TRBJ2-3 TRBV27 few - CASSTRTEWADTQYF TGTGCCAGCAGTACCCGGACAGAGTGGGCAGATACGCAGTATTTT
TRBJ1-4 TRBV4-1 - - CASSLNVLAPNEKLFF TGCGCCAGCAGCCTAAACGTCTTAGCTCCTAATGAAAAACTGTTTTTT
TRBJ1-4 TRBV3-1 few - CASSQEGGSTEKLFF TGTGCCAGCAGCCAAGAAGGAGGTTCTACTGAAAAACTGTTTTTT
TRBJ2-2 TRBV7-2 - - CASSLEGYTMNTGELFF TGTGCCAGCAGCTTAGAAGGCTACACCATGAACACCGGGGAGCTGTTTTTT
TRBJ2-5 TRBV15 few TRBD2 CATSRALGAWVAGGSQETQYF TGTGCCACCAGCAGAGCACTGGGGGCTTGGGTCGCGGGGGGGTCCCAGGAGACCCAGTACTTC
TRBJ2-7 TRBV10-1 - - CASSARGGNEQYF TGCGCCAGCAGTGCAAGGGGTGGAAACGAGCAGTACTTC
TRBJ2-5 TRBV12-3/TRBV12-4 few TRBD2 CASNPSAGGSGTQYF TGTGCCAGCAACCCTTCGGCGGGGGGGAGCGGGACCCAGTACTTC
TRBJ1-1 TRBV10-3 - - CATDGGGNTEAFF TGTGCCACCGATGGTGGGGGGAACACTGAAGCTTTCTTT